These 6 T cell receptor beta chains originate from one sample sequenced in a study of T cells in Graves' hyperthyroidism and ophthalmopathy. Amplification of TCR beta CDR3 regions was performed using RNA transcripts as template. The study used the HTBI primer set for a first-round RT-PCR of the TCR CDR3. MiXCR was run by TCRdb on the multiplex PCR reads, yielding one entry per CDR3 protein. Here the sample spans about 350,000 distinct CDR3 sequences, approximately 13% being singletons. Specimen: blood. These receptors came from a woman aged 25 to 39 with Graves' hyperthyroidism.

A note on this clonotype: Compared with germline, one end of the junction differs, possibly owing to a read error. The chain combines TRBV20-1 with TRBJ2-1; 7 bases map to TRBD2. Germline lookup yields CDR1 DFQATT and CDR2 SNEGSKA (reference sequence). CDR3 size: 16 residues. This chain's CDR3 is CSAREEERGWGDEQLF. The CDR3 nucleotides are TGCAGTGCTAGAGAGGAAGAGCGGGGCTGGGGGGATGAGCAGCTCTTC.

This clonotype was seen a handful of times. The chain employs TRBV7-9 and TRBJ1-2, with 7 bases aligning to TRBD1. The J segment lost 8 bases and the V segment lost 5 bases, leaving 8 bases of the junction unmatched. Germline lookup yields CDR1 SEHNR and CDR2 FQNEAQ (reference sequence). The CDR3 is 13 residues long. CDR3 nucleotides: TGTGCCAGCAGCACAGGGGCACCGGCGGGCTACACCTTC. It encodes CASSTGAPAGYTF.

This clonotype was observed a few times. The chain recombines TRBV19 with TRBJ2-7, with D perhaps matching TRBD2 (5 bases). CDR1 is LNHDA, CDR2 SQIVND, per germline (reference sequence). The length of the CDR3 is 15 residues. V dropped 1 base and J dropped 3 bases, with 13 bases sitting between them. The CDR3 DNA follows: TGTGCCAGTAGTATAGCTATAGCGCCGTTCTACGAGCAGTACTTC. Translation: CASSIAIAPFYEQYF.

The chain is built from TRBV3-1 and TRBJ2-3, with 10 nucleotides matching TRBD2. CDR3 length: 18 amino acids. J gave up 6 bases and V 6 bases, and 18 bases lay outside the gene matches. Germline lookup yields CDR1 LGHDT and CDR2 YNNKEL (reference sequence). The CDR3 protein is CASRSAGLAVLRGDTQYF. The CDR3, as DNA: TGTGCCAGCAGGTCCGCCGGACTAGCGGTTTTAAGGGGGGATACGCAGTATTTT.

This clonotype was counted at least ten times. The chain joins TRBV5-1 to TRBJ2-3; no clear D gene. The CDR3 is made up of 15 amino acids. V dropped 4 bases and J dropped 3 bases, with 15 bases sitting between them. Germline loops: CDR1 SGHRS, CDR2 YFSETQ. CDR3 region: CASSGLTPTTDTQYF. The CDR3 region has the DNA TGCGCCAGCAGCGGGCTAACCCCAACTACAGATACGCAGTATTTT. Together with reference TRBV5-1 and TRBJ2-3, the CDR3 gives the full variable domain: KAGVTQTPRYLIKTRGQQVTLSCSPISGHRSVSWYQQTPGQGLQFLFEYFSETQRNKGNFPGRFSGRQFSNSRSEMNVSTLELGDSALYLCASSGLTPTTDTQYFGPGTRLTVL.

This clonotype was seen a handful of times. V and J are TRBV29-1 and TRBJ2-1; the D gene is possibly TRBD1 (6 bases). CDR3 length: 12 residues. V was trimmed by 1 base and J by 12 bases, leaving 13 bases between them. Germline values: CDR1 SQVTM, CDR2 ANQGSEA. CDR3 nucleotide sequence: TGCAGCGTTGAAGTACGGCTAGGGGGGCAGTTCTTC. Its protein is CSVEVRLGGQFF.